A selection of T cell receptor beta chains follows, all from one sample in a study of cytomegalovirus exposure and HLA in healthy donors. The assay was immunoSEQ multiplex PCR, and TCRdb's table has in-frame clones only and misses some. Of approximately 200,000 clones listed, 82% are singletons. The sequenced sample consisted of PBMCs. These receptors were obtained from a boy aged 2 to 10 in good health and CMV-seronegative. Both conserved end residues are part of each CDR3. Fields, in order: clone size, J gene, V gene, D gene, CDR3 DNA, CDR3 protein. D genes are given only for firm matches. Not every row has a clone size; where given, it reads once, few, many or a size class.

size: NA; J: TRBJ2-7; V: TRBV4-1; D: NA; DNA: TGCGCCAGCAGCAACCGACAGGATCCCCGTGATGAGCAGTACTTC; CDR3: CASSNRQDPRDEQYF
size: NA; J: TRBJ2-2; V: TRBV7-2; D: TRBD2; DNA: TGTGCCAGCAGCTTCCGAGCGGGGGGGACGATCGGGGAGCTGTTTTTT; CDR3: CASSFRAGGTIGELFF
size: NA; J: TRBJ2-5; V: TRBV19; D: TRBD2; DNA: TGTGCCAGTAGTATTATAGCGGGGCCACAAGAGACCCAGTACTTC; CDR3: CASSIIAGPQETQYF
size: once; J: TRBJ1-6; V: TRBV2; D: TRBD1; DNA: TGTGCCAGCAGCCCGGGACAGCGGAATTCACCCCTCCACTTT; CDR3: CASSPGQRNSPLHF
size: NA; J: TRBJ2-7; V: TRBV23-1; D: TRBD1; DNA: TGCGCCAGCACCCGACAGGGGGTTGAGTACTTC; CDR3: CASTRQGVEYF
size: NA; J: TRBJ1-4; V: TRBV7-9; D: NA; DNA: TGTGCCAGCAGCCTCGGAGCCGGTGGTGAAAAACTGTTTTTT; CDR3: CASSLGAGGEKLFF
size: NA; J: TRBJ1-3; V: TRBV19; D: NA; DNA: TGTGCCAGTAGTCAGGGAAGCTCTGGAAACACCATATATTTT; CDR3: CASSQGSSGNTIYF
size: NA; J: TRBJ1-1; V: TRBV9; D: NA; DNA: TGTGCCAGCAGCGTAGCAGGGCACACTGAAGCTTTCTTT; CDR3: CASSVAGHTEAFF
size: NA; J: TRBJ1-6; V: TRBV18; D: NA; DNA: TGTGCCAGCTCACCGGCGGCAGATGATTCACCCCTCCACTTT; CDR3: CASSPAADDSPLHF
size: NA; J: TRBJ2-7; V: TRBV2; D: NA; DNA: TGTGCCAGCGGGCCTCACGACGGGGGATCGAGTTACGAGCAGTACTTC; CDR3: CASGPHDGGSSYEQYF
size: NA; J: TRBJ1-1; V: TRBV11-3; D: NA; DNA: TGTGCCAGCAGCTCAGGGTGCGCTGAAGCTTTCTTT; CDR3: CASSSGCAEAFF
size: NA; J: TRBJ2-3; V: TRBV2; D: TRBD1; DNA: TGTGCCAGCAGGGGACAGGGATATCGACCAGATACGCAGTATTTT; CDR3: CASRGQGYRPDTQYF
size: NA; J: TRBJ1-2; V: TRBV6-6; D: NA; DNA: TGTGCCAGCAGTTACGCGGACAGTGGTGGCTACACCTTC; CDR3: CASSYADSGGYTF
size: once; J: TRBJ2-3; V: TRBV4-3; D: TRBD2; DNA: TGCGCCAGCAGCCAAGATCGGGGCGGGGGGGCAGATACGCAGTATTTT; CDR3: CASSQDRGGGADTQYF
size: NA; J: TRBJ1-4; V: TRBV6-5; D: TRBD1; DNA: TGTGCCAGCACCACGGACAGGGGGCTTAATGAAAAACTGTTTTTT; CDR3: CASTTDRGLNEKLFF
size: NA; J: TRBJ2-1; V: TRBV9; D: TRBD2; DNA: TGTGCCAGCAGCGCCGCTCCGGGACTAGTCCTCAATGAGCAGTTCTTC; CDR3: CASSAAPGLVLNEQFF
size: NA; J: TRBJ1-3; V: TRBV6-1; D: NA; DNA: TGTGCCAGCAGTGTCGGAGGGTGGGGCTCTGGAAACACCATATATTTT; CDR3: CASSVGGWGSGNTIYF
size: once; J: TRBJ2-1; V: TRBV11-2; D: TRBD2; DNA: TGTGCCAGCAGCTTAAACCGACTAGCGGGGCATTACAATGAGCAGTTCTTC; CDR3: CASSLNRLAGHYNEQFF
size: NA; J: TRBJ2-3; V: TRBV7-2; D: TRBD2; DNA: TGTGCCAGCAGCCCGGGACTAAACACAGATACGCAGTATTTT; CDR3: CASSPGLNTDTQYF
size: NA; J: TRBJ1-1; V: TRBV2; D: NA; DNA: TGTGCCAGCTCTTCAGAATACACTGAAGCTTTCTTT; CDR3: CASSSEYTEAFF
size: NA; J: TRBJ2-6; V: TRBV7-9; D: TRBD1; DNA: TGTGCCAGCAGCCGCCTCGAGGGACAGTCCTCTGTCCTGACTTTC; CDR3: CASSRLEGQSSVLTF
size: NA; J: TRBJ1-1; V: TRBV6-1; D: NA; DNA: TGTGCCAGCAGTAAGTACGGGGGGCCCACTGAAGCTTTCTTT; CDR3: CASSKYGGPTEAFF
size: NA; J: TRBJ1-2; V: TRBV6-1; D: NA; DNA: TGTGCCAGCAGTGAAACTTCTACGGGTTATGGCTACACCTTC; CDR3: CASSETSTGYGYTF
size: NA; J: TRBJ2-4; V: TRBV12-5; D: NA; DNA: TGTGCTAGTGGTTTGGTACAGGGCCCAGCCAAAAACATTCAGTACTTC; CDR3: CASGLVQGPAKNIQYF
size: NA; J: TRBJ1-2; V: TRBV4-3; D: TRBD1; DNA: TGCGCCAGCAGCCAAGATCCCTTAGTACAGGGGAACTATGGCTACACCTTC; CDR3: CASSQDPLVQGNYGYTF
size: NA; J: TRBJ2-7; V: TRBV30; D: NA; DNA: TGTGCCTGGAGTGAAACAGGGAACTACGAGCAGTACTTC; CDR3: CAWSETGNYEQYF
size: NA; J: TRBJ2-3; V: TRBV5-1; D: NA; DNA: TGCGCCAGCAGCTTGGAGGAGGCAGATACGCAGTATTTT; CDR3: CASSLEEADTQYF
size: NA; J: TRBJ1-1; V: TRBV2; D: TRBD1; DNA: TGTGCCAGCAGCAGACAGGGCACTGAAGCTTTCTTT; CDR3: CASSRQGTEAFF
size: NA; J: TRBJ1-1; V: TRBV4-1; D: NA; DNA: TGCGCCAGCAGCCTGAATTCAGGGTTTTTGACTGAAGCTTTCTTT; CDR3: CASSLNSGFLTEAFF
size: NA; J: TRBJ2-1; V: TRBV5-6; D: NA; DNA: TGTGCCAGCAGCGCGGATTTCTCCTACAATGAGCAGTTCTTC; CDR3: CASSADFSYNEQFF
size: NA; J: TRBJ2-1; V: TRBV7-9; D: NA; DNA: TGTGCCAGCAGCACCCATGTGAGGCGCGCTATGAATGAGCAGTTCTTC; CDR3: CASSTHVRRAMNEQFF
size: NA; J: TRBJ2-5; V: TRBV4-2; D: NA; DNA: TGTGCCAGCAGCCAGAGGATCGCGGGGACCTACCAAGAGACCCAGTACTTC; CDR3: CASSQRIAGTYQETQYF
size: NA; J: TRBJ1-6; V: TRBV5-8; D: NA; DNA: TGTGCCAGCAGCTCTGTCTCCTATAATTCACCCCTCCACTTT; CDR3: CASSSVSYNSPLHF
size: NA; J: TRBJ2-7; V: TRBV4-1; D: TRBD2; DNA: TGCGCCAGCAGCCGGGGACTAGCGGCTACCTACGAGCAGTACTTC; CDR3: CASSRGLAATYEQYF
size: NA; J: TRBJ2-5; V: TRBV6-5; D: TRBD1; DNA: TGTGCCAGCAGTTATTTGCAGGGGGCTGCAGAGACCCAGTACTTC; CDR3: CASSYLQGAAETQYF
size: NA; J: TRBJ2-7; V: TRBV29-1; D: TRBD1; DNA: TGCAGCGTGACCTCCGGGACAGGATCCTACGAGCAGTACTTC; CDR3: CSVTSGTGSYEQYF
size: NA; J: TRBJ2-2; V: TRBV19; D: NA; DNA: TGTGCCAGTAATTTCGATAGCCGAGGCACCGGGGAGCTGTTTTTT; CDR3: CASNFDSRGTGELFF
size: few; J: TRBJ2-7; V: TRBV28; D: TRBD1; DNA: TGTGCCAGCAGTCCCTCGGGACAGGCCCAGTACTTC; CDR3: CASSPSGQAQYF
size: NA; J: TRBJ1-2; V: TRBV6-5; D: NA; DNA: TGTGCCAGCAGTTACACCCTGTCTGGGCCCACCTTC; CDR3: CASSYTLSGPTF
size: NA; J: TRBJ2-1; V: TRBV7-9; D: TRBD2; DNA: TGTGCCACGTCTCCAGCGGGGGGGCCAAAAAAAAATGAGCAGTTCTTC; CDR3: CATSPAGGPKKNEQFF
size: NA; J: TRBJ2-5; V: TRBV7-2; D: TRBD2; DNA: TGTGCCAGCAGCTTAAGGTCCGCGGGGGGGCCCATAGAGACCCAGTACTTC; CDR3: CASSLRSAGGPIETQYF
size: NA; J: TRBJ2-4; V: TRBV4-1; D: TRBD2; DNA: TGCGCCAGCACCATTGGGCGGGGGGGCAGTAGGGCCAAAAACATTCAGTACTTC; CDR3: CASTIGRGGSRAKNIQYF
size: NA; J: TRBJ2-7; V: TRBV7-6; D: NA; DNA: TGTGCCAGCAGCTTAGAGGGGGACTCCTACGAGCAGTACTTC; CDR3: CASSLEGDSYEQYF
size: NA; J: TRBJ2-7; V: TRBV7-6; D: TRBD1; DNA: TGTGCCAGCAGCCGAGGGACAGGTCTTTCCTACGAGCAGTACTTC; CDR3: CASSRGTGLSYEQYF
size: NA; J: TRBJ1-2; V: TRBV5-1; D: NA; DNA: TGCGCCAGCAGCTCCCCCGGGGAACCTGGCGGCTACACCTTC; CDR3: CASSSPGEPGGYTF
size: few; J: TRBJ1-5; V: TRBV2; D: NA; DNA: TGTGCCAGCAGTCTAATCGAAATCGGAGTCTGGGAGCCTCGACAGCCCCAGCATTTT; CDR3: CASSLIEIGVWEPRQPQHF
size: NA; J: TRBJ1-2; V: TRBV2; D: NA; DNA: TGTGCCAGCAGTGACCGCTGGCTTGGTGGCTACACCTTC; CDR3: CASSDRWLGGYTF
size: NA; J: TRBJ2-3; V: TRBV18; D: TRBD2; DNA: TGTGCCAGCTCCCCGACTAGCGTAGGAGCAGATACGCAGTATTTT; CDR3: CASSPTSVGADTQYF
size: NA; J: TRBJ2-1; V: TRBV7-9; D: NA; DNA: TGTGCCAGCAGCTTAAGCCCTTCCGATGAGCAGTTCTTC; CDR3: CASSLSPSDEQFF
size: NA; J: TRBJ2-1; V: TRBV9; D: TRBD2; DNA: TGTGCCACCGGACCGGGCGGGGGGCACAATGAGCAGTTCTTC; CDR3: CATGPGGGHNEQFF
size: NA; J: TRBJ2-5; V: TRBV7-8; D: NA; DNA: TGTGCCAGCAGCCCGACAGGAGAGGGGCGGTGGGAGACCCAGTACTTC; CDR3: CASSPTGEGRWETQYF
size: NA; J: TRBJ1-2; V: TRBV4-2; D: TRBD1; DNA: TGTGCCAGCAGCCCAAGTGGGAACAGGGGCGGCTACACCTTC; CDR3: CASSPSGNRGGYTF
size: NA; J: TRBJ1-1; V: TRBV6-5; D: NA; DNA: TGTGCCAGCAGTTACTCGGGGGGAGGAACTGAAGCTTTCTTT; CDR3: CASSYSGGGTEAFF
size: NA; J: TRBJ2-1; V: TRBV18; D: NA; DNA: TGTGCCAGCTCATCCTCGTATTACAATGAGCAGTTCTTC; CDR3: CASSSSYYNEQFF
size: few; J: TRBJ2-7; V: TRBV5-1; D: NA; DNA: TGCGCCAGCAGCCCGGGGGGCACCTACGAGCAGTACTTC; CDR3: CASSPGGTYEQYF